This TCR beta chain derives from a study of CD8 T cells in Susac syndrome. Study-wide results and limits: The study admitted that it had a relatively small number of individuals in its TCR sequencing and HLA analysis.

The CDR3 runs 15 residues. V gave up 0 bases and J gave up 4 bases; unmatched junction bases: 2. The germline CDR1 and CDR2 sequences are ENHRY and SYGVKD. Notes on this clonotype: The antigen is undetermined.

RNA in amounts of about 0.45 to 1 ug was reverse transcribed with random hexamers. Amplification of TCR beta CDR3 spanned 54 Vbeta and 13 Jbeta via immunoSEQ multiplex PCR. TCRdb processed the immunoSEQ multiplex PCR reads anew with MiXCR; each CDR3 protein has one entry. The repertoire holds under 200,000 distinct CDR3 sequences, around 95% seen once, with about 0.1% in the top ten. Sequencing of TCR beta, carried out with a high-throughput approach, was applied to CD8+ and CD4+ T cells from the blood. The receptor was isolated from a human donor in good health. This rearrangement joins TRBV10-3 to TRBJ2-1; 8 positions agree with TRBD1. Material for sequencing was CD4+ T cells from PBMCs. CDR3 in DNA: TGTGCCATCAGTGAGTCGGGGGACAGGTACAATGAGCAGTTCTTC. Residues: CAISESGDRYNEQFF.